This TCR beta chain emerged from a study of T cell repertoires in cytomegalovirus infection. From the reads, TCRdb called clonotypes with MiXCR, one entry per CDR3 protein. This sample has about 770,000 distinct CDR3 sequences; 25% to 35% occur once, and the top ten carry about 12%. Whole-study results and caveats: Identification of carriers of CMV plus the relevant HLA was performed using cumulative public TCR beta family frequency.

About this clonotype itself: As yet, its antigen is unknown.

Per germline, CDR1 MNHNS and CDR2 SASEGT. The CDR3 has 15 residues. V dropped 1 base and J dropped 1 base, with 9 bases sitting between them. This TCR was sampled from a human donor in good health (CMV status not recorded). Some clones in this sample may be carry-over from other donors' samples. Here the sequenced sample was cultured CD8+ T cells from PBMCs, taken from culture after CMV antigen stimulation. The chain uses TRBV6-1 and TRBJ2-3; D unresolved. The CDR3 here is CASSEGLRGTDTQYF. The CDR3 bases are TGTGCCAGCAGTGAAGGCTTGCGAGGCACAGATACGCAGTATTTT.